The 30 T cell receptor beta chains presented below share a single source sample, sequenced in a study of blood T cell repertoires in COVID-19. Method: immunoSEQ multiplex PCR; TCRdb's copy keeps in-frame clones and lacks some. The table has 50,000 to 70,000 clones, over 70% seen once. The specimen sequenced was peripheral blood. The origin of the receptors is a man in his fifties or sixties with acute or convalescent COVID-19.

V gene TRBV7-8 combines with J gene TRBJ2-1; 8 nucleotides line up with TRBD2. Germline CDR1 SGHVS, CDR2 FQNEAQ. The junction had 7 bases not matched to a gene; V was cut back by 0 bases and J by 9 bases. CDR3 length: 15 amino acids. The CDR3 sequence is CASSLALAGSGEQFF. CDR3 in DNA: TGTGCCAGCAGCTTAGCCCTAGCGGGTTCGGGTGAGCAGTTCTTC.

The chain links TRBV12-3 or TRBV12-4 to TRBJ1-1; TRBD1 matches at 8 bases. The CDR3 runs to 12 residues. Unmatched junction bases numbered 2, after V lost 3 bases and J lost 8 bases. CDR3 residues: CASSFGDREAFF. The CDR3 nucleotides are TGTGCCAGCAGTTTTGGGGACAGGGAAGCTTTCTTT.

V usage is TRBV5-1 and J usage is TRBJ2-5, with D perhaps TRBD1 (6 bases). Per germline, CDR1 SGHRS and CDR2 YFSETQ. Trimming left V 2 bases short and J 0 bases short, with 8 bases between. The CDR3 runs 14 residues. The CDR3: CASSLQGHQETQYF. In DNA form, the CDR3 reads TGCGCCAGCAGCTTACAGGGCCACCAAGAGACCCAGTACTTC.

This clone appeared once. V and J are TRBV7-9 and TRBJ2-1; TRBD2 matches 12 bases. The CDR3 length is 18 residues. V lost 3 bases and J lost 1; bases outside the gene matches: 7. CDR1 is SEHNR and CDR2 is FQNEAQ in the germline V gene (reference sequence). CDR3 protein: CASSFASGGAGSYNEQFF. The DNA for the CDR3 is TGTGCCAGCAGCTTCGCTAGCGGGGGGGCCGGGTCCTACAATGAGCAGTTCTTC.

The V gene is TRBV15, the J gene TRBJ2-3; 11 bases are a match to TRBD2. CDR3 length: 18 residues. Germline values: CDR1 LNHNV, CDR2 YYDKDF (reference sequence). Unmatched junction bases numbered 7, after V lost 0 bases and J lost 2 bases. The DNA of the CDR3 is TGTGCCACCAGCAGAGATAAGGGACTAGCGGCCTACACAGATACGCAGTATTTT. It is translated as CATSRDKGLAAYTDTQYF. Filled out from reference TRBV15 and TRBJ2-3, the complete variable domain reads DAMVIQNPRYQVTQFGKPVTLSCSQTLNHNVMYWYQQKSSQAPKLLFHYYDKDFNNEADTPDNFQSRRPNTSFCFLDIRSPGLGDTAMYLCATSRDKGLAAYTDTQYFGPGTRLTVL.

The V call is TRBV7-3, the J call TRBJ2-2; TRBD1 matches 10 bases. Germline CDR1 is SGHTA and CDR2 is FQGTGA. This CDR3 comprises 16 residues. V shed 5 bases, J shed 4 bases, and the junction held 7 bases outside the gene matches. The chain's CDR3 is CASSDRQGAGTGELFF. The DNA for the CDR3 is TGTGCCAGCAGCGACCGACAGGGGGCGGGCACCGGGGAGCTGTTTTTT.

The V and J genes are TRBV7-9 and TRBJ1-1, with 7 bases aligning to TRBD1. CDR1 and CDR2 from the germline V gene are SEHNR and FQNEAQ (reference sequence). The CDR3 extends over 13 amino acids. V dropped 4 bases and J dropped 8; count of bases not matched to a gene: 7. CDR3 residues: CASSSTWTGEAFF. The CDR3 DNA reads as TGTGCCAGCAGCTCAACCTGGACAGGAGAAGCTTTCTTT.

V gene TRBV27 combines with J gene TRBJ1-3, with 7 bases lining up with TRBD1. CDR1 MNHEY and CDR2 SMNVEV come from the germline V gene (reference sequence). The V and J ends lost 6 bases and 3 bases, in that order; junction bases with no gene match: 8. The length of the CDR3 is 15 residues. CDR3 amino acids: CASSLNRGFGNTIYF. CDR3 nucleotides: TGTGCCAGCAGCTTGAACAGGGGCTTTGGAAACACCATATATTTT.

This sequence joins TRBV19 and TRBJ1-5; TRBD1 might be the D (5 bases). The length of the CDR3 is 13 residues. V lost 3 bases and J lost 5, with 8 bases in between. Germline-derived CDR1 and CDR2 are LNHDA and SQIVND (reference sequence). CDR3 sequence (DNA): TGTGCCAGTAGTATGGGGCTGGATCAGCCCCAGCATTTT. Protein: CASSMGLDQPQHF.

The chain's CDR3 is CAISGGRGRDYGYTF. DNA of the CDR3: TGTGCCATCAGTGGGGGTAGGGGTCGGGACTATGGCTACACCTTC. The J gene is TRBJ1-2, the V gene TRBV10-3, with D perhaps matching TRBD1 (5 bases). This CDR3 spans 15 amino acids. CDR1 ENHRY and CDR2 SYGVKD come from the germline V gene. The germline V and J ends were trimmed by 4 bases and 3 bases, with 15 bases remaining between them.

The chain has TRBV27 and TRBJ1-1; no firm D call. In germline, CDR1 is MNHEY, CDR2 SMNVEV (reference sequence). This CDR3 spans 14 amino acids. Trimming pared 5 bases from V and 3 bases from J, leaving 13 bases between. This CDR3 reads CASSPGGSYTEAFF. The CDR3 region has the DNA TGTGCCAGCAGTCCAGGAGGGAGTTACACTGAAGCTTTCTTT.

This clone turned up a few times. V is TRBV11-3 and J is TRBJ2-1; the match to TRBD1 covers 9 bases. Unmatched junction bases numbered 6, after V lost 3 bases and J lost 6 bases. CDR3 size: 15 residues. Germline V CDR1 and CDR2: SGHNT, YENEEA. The chain's CDR3 is CASSLGTGTGNEQFF. CDR3 bases: TGTGCCAGCAGCTTGGGGACAGGGACGGGCAATGAGCAGTTCTTC.

The V gene is TRBV27, the J gene TRBJ1-5; a weak D match, TRBD1 (5 bases). The CDR3 is 16 residues long. Between the trimmed V and J ends, which lost 7 bases and 7 bases, there was a span of 23 bases. CDR1 MNHEY and CDR2 SMNVEV come from the germline V gene (reference sequence). The CDR3 loop reads CASNPGGDLFHQPQHF. DNA for the CDR3: TGTGCCAGCAACCCTGGGGGGGACCTATTCCACCAGCCCCAGCATTTT.

The CDR3 loop reads CASSQDRGTEAFF. The CDR3 DNA sequence: TGTGCCAGCAGCCAGGACAGGGGCACTGAAGCTTTCTTT. The chain couples TRBV7-8 to TRBJ1-1; 9 nucleotides line up with TRBD1. Germline-derived CDR1 and CDR2 are SGHVS and FQNEAQ. The J segment lost 4 bases and the V segment lost 5 bases, leaving 2 bases of the junction unmatched. The CDR3 totals 13 residues.

J is TRBJ1-4 and V is TRBV21-1; the table calls TRBD1, which could not be checked here. TRBV21-1 is given as a pseudogene. The CDR3 runs to 21 residues. The CDR3 DNA is TGTGCCAGCAGCAAAGCGAGGTGGCAGGGGGCGTTAAAATCCCCGAATGAAAAACTGTTTTTT. The encoded protein is CASSKARWQGALKSPNEKLFF.

The chain joins TRBV6-1 to TRBJ2-7; no clear D gene. The CDR3 loop spans 13 amino acids. Trimming took off 3 bases at V and 5 bases at J, with 11 bases between the two ends. CDR1 MNHNS and CDR2 SASEGT come from the germline V gene. Here the CDR3 reads CASSDGQFHEQYF. CDR3 nucleotide sequence: TGTGCCAGCAGTGATGGGCAGTTCCACGAGCAGTACTTC.

The CDR3 sequence is CASSLTGTEAFF. For the CDR3, the DNA is TGTGCCAGCAGCTTGACTGGCACTGAAGCTTTCTTT. The chain links TRBV7-9 to TRBJ1-1, with D uncertain. The germline gives CDR1 SEHNR, CDR2 FQNEAQ (reference sequence). CDR3 length equals 12 residues. V lost 3 bases, J lost 4 bases, and 6 bases lay in between.

V gene TRBV5-4 combines with J gene TRBJ1-6; D is ambiguous. Germline CDR1 is SGHNT and CDR2 is YYREEE (reference sequence). The CDR3 is made up of 12 amino acids. V gave up 3 bases and J gave up 7 bases, with 5 bases separating them. The CDR3 DNA sequence: TGTGCCAGCAGCTCAACAAATTCACCCCTCCACTTT. Its protein product is CASSSTNSPLHF.

This sequence joins TRBV11-2 and TRBJ2-3; 10 bases fit TRBD2. The V gene end was trimmed by 5 bases and the J gene end by 5 bases; junction bases not matched to a gene: 10. Looked up from germline, CDR1 is SGHAT and CDR2 is FQNNGV. CDR3 length: 16 amino acids. CDR3 in amino acids: CASSPSVLAGLDTQYF. CDR3 sequence (DNA): TGTGCCAGCAGCCCGAGCGTACTAGCGGGGTTAGATACGCAGTATTTT.

This clone was counted a few times. The V call is TRBV7-6, the J call TRBJ2-7; perhaps TRBD1 as D (5 bases). V was trimmed by 5 bases and J by 6 bases, leaving 20 bases between them. CDR3 size: 15 residues. Germline CDR1 and CDR2: SGHVS and FNYEAQ. The CDR3 protein is CASSLYSQAIGEQYF. The DNA of the CDR3 is TGTGCCAGCAGCCTTTACTCACAGGCGATCGGCGAGCAGTACTTC.

This chain links TRBV5-8 with TRBJ1-2; no reliable D call. This CDR3 has 13 residues. Germline lookup yields CDR1 SGHTS and CDR2 YDEGEE. The V gene lost 2 bases and the J gene lost 4 bases, with 9 bases spanning the gap. The CDR3 nucleotides read TGTGCCAGCAGCTTAGTGGAGGTCTATGGCTACACCTTC. Its protein is CASSLVEVYGYTF.

The chain is built from TRBV7-2 and TRBJ1-6; no clear D. Germline V CDR1 and CDR2: SGHTA, FQGNSA. The V end was cut by 7 bases, the J end by 0 bases, with 10 bases between. This CDR3 region has 15 residues. The DNA for the CDR3 is TGTGCCAGCACCCCAGAGCGCTCCTATAATTCACCCCTCCACTTT. It encodes CASTPERSYNSPLHF.

The CDR3 sequence is CASSQGGTFGEKLFF. The CDR3 DNA reads TGCGCCAGCAGCCAAGGGGGGACATTCGGGGAAAAACTGTTTTTT. The V gene is TRBV4-1, the J gene TRBJ1-4; D may be TRBD1 (6 bases). The length of the CDR3 is 15 residues. Looked up from germline, CDR1 is MGHRA and CDR2 is YSYEKL. V shed 1 base and J shed 8 bases, with 14 bases lying between them.

This clone was observed a single time. This chain links TRBV7-3 with TRBJ2-3, with TRBD2 identical over 8 bases. The CDR3 is 16 residues long. The V and J ends lost 0 bases and 4 bases, in that order; junction bases with no gene match: 6. Germline assignment: CDR1 SGHTA and CDR2 FQGTGA. In nucleotides, the CDR3 is TGTGCCAGCAGCTTAACTAGCGGGGCATCCGCAGATACGCAGTATTTT. Its protein is CASSLTSGASADTQYF.

The V and J genes are TRBV6-5 and TRBJ1-6; D possibly corresponds to TRBD1 (6 bases). The CDR3 is made up of 12 amino acids. Germline-derived CDR1 and CDR2 are MNHEY and SVGAGI. The V and J ends lost 11 bases and 13 bases respectively, with 18 bases between them. Here the CDR3 reads CALRDNGLPLHF. CDR3 nucleotide sequence: TGTGCCCTGAGGGACAACGGGTTGCCCCTCCACTTT.

This chain connects TRBV7-6 to TRBJ2-5, with 9 bases identical to TRBD1. The CDR3 is 15 residues long. Trimming took 5 bases from V and 6 from J; bases not matched to a gene: 10. The V gene's germline CDR1 is SGHVS and CDR2 FNYEAQ. The CDR3 here is CASSPGTGMVKTQYF. The CDR3 DNA follows: TGTGCCAGCAGCCCGGGGACAGGGATGGTAAAGACCCAGTACTTC.

The chain carries TRBV2 and TRBJ1-2; D call uncertain. The CDR3 extends over 15 amino acids. The V end was cut by 6 bases, the J end by 4 bases, with 18 bases between. Germline V gene lookup returns CDR1 SNHLY and CDR2 FYNNEI. This chain's CDR3 is CASSAYSQEVYGYTF. The CDR3 DNA sequence: TGTGCCAGCAGCGCTTACTCCCAGGAAGTCTATGGCTACACCTTC. Full variable domain (rest looked up from reference TRBV2 and TRBJ1-2): EPEVTQTPSHQVTQMGQEVILRCVPISNHLYFYWYRQILGQKVEFLVSFYNNEISEKSEIFDDQFSVERPDGSNFTLKIRSTKLEDSAMYFCASSAYSQEVYGYTFGSGTRLTVV.

The V call is TRBV21-1, the J call TRBJ2-5; the tabulated D call, TRBD2, remains unverified against the DNA. TRBV21-1 counts as a pseudogene. This CDR3 is built from 19 residues. In DNA form, the CDR3 reads TGTGCCAGCAGCGCATACCAACTAGCGGGGGTAGTGGGGCAAGAGACCCAGTACTTC. It specifies CASSAYQLAGVVGQETQYF.

The chain recombines TRBV7-3 with TRBJ1-2; 9 bases line up with TRBD1. The CDR3 has 14 residues. The ends lost 9 bases at V and 1 base at J; junction bases unmatched: 6. CDR1 and CDR2 from the germline V gene are SGHTA and FQGTGA. CDR3 nucleotide sequence: TGTGCCAGTGGACAGGGGAACTTTAACTATGGCTACACCTTC. This translates into CASGQGNFNYGYTF.

V is TRBV5-4 and J is TRBJ2-7; 7 bases are shared with TRBD2. There are 14 residues in the CDR3. The V gene end was trimmed by 1 base and the J gene end by 2 bases; junction bases not matched to a gene: 3. Per germline, CDR1 SGHNT and CDR2 YYREEE (reference sequence). The CDR3, as DNA: TGTGCCAGCAGCTTGAAGGCGGGGGCCTACGAGCAGTACTTC. It yields the protein CASSLKAGAYEQYF.